These T cell receptor beta chains were read from a single sample in a study of T cell changes during pregnancy in multiple sclerosis. Measured with immunoSEQ multiplex PCR; TCRdb has only the in-frame clones, and not every one. The sample lists 85,000 to 120,000 clones, under 95% occurring once. The source material was peripheral blood, sampled before pregnancy. All receptors come from a female donor with multiple sclerosis, enrolled in a pregnancy study. CDR3s include the opening cysteine and the closing phenylalanine or tryptophan. The order of the fields is V gene, J gene, D gene, clone size, CDR3 DNA, CDR3 protein. The D gene is left open where the match is weak. The size field is filled for only some rows; it gives once, few, many or a size class.

TRBV27	TRBJ2-7	TRBD2	-	TGTGCCAGCAGTTTAGGGAGTAGCGGGTCCTACGAGCAGTACTTC	CASSLGSSGSYEQYF
TRBV2	TRBJ2-3	TRBD2	-	TGTGCCAGCAGTGAACTAGCGGGAAGCACAGATACGCAGTATTTT	CASSELAGSTDTQYF
TRBV5-4	TRBJ2-7	TRBD2	-	TGTGCCAGCAGCCCGGGACTAGCGGGAGTTGTTGGGTCCTACGAGCAGTACTTC	CASSPGLAGVVGSYEQYF
TRBV19	TRBJ1-2	-	-	TGTGCCAGTACCCCCCAGGGGCCCGTCGATGGCTACACCTTC	CASTPQGPVDGYTF
TRBV5-1	TRBJ2-7	TRBD2	-	TGCGCCAGCAGCTTGGCTAGCGGGGGAATCTACGAGCAGTACTTC	CASSLASGGIYEQYF
TRBV19	TRBJ2-7	TRBD2	-	TGTGCCAGTAGTATCTCGTCTAGCGGGACCTACGAGCAGTACTTC	CASSISSSGTYEQYF
TRBV7-8	TRBJ1-1	-	-	TGTGCCAGCAGCTTAGGGCGGATGAACACTGAAGCTTTCTTT	CASSLGRMNTEAFF
TRBV6-6	TRBJ1-2	-	-	TGTGCCAGCAGTTACTCAACAGATCTCTATGGCTACACCTTC	CASSYSTDLYGYTF
TRBV19	TRBJ1-1	-	-	TGTGCCAGTAGTACTTTCCCATTCATAGTCCCTGAAGCTTTCTTT	CASSTFPFIVPEAFF
TRBV7-9	TRBJ1-1	TRBD1	-	TGTGCCAGCAGCCTAAAGACAGGGATGAACACTGAAGCTTTCTTT	CASSLKTGMNTEAFF
TRBV7-8	TRBJ2-3	-	-	TGTGCCAGCAGCTTAGCGAGAGGTGAGGCTACCTGGAATACGCAGTATTTT	CASSLARGEATWNTQYF
TRBV11-2	TRBJ2-1	TRBD2	-	TGTGCCAGCAGAACTAGCGGGGGGGTAGGCGGGAATGAGCAGTTCTTC	CASRTSGGVGGNEQFF
TRBV19	TRBJ2-2	TRBD2	once	TGTGCCAGTAGCCCGGGACTAGCGGGACTCGGGGAGCTGTTTTTT	CASSPGLAGLGELFF
TRBV5-1	TRBJ2-4	-	-	TGCGCCAGCAGCGTTACAGGGTTAGCCAAAAACATTCAGTACTTC	CASSVTGLAKNIQYF
TRBV11-2	TRBJ2-7	-	-	TGTGCCAGCAGAGACAGGAGCTCCTACGAGCAGTACTTC	CASRDRSSYEQYF
TRBV27	TRBJ1-1	-	-	TGTGCCAGCAGTTTATCCGGGTTGGTCCAGGGACTGGATGCTTTCTTT	CASSLSGLVQGLDAFF
TRBV5-8	TRBJ2-4	TRBD1	-	TGTGCCAGCAGCATCCGGGACAGGGGCAACATTCAGTACTTC	CASSIRDRGNIQYF
TRBV5-4	TRBJ1-2	-	-	TGTGCCAGCAGCTTGGATTCAGGGAACTATGGCTACACCTTC	CASSLDSGNYGYTF
TRBV4-1	TRBJ1-5	-	-	TGCGCCAGCAGCCGCACGGACAGCCACAATCAGCCCCAGCATTTT	CASSRTDSHNQPQHF
TRBV19	TRBJ1-6	-	once	TGTGCCAGTAACCCCAGGGATGGTTCACCCCTCCACTTT	CASNPRDGSPLHF
TRBV30	TRBJ1-3	-	few	TGTGCCTGGAGAAACAGGGCCAGCTCTGGAAACACCATATATTTT	CAWRNRASSGNTIYF
TRBV7-6	TRBJ1-6	-	-	TGTGCCAGCAGCTCCACAGGGAACGGGAATTCACCCCTCCACTTT	CASSSTGNGNSPLHF
TRBV28	TRBJ1-5	-	-	TGTGCCAGCAGTCCACTGAATCAGCCCCAGCATTTT	CASSPLNQPQHF
TRBV30	TRBJ1-5	-	once	TGTGCCTGGAGTGTTATGGCGCAGGGCCATCAGCCCCAGCATTTT	CAWSVMAQGHQPQHF
TRBV28	TRBJ1-5	TRBD1	-	TGTGCCAGCAGCTGGGGACAGGTAAACAATCAGCCCCAGCATTTT	CASSWGQVNNQPQHF
TRBV4-3	TRBJ2-4	-	-	TGCGCCAGCAGCCAAGATCGTGGAGGGGTTGACATTCAGTACTTC	CASSQDRGGVDIQYF
TRBV7-9	TRBJ1-2	TRBD1	-	TGTGCCAGCAGCTTAGGGGACAGGCGTAACTATGGCTACACCTTC	CASSLGDRRNYGYTF
TRBV13	TRBJ2-5	TRBD2	-	TGTGCCAGCAGCTTTCGGGCGGGGGGGCAAGAGACCCAGTACTTC	CASSFRAGGQETQYF
TRBV29-1	TRBJ2-2	-	few	TGCAGCTTCCGGGTGGCCGGGGAGCTGTTTTTT	CSFRVAGELFF
TRBV16	TRBJ1-2	-	few	TGTGCCAGCAGCCAGTCGACAGGTTTTGGCTACACCTTC	CASSQSTGFGYTF
TRBV5-4	TRBJ1-1	-	-	TGTGCCAGCAGCTTGGGACAGGTGAACACTGAAGCTTTCTTT	CASSLGQVNTEAFF
TRBV11-2	TRBJ2-7	-	-	TGTGCCAGCAGCCAGATAGCGGCAACCTACGAGCAGTACTTC	CASSQIAATYEQYF
TRBV2	TRBJ2-7	-	-	TGTGCCAGCAGTGAAGACAACCCAATCTACGAGCAGTACTTC	CASSEDNPIYEQYF
TRBV7-9	TRBJ2-7	-	-	TGTGCCAGCAGCTTAGGGCTAGCCTACGAGCAGTACTTC	CASSLGLAYEQYF
TRBV4-1	TRBJ2-7	TRBD2	few	TGCGCCAGCAGCCAGGCCCCCGGGACTACCATGATCGAGCAGTACTTC	CASSQAPGTTMIEQYF
TRBV27	TRBJ1-5	-	-	TGTGCCAGCAGTTCCGGACAGTATAGCAATCAGCCCCAGCATTTT	CASSSGQYSNQPQHF
TRBV14	TRBJ2-7	TRBD1	-	TGTGCCAGCAGCCATGGACCCGGGACAGACCTCTCCTACGAGCAGTACTTC	CASSHGPGTDLSYEQYF
TRBV7-9	TRBJ1-2	-	-	TGTGCCAGCAGCGAGGGGGACTATGGCTACACCTTC	CASSEGDYGYTF
TRBV27	TRBJ2-1	-	-	TGTGCCAGCAGTTTATCTGGGCTAGCTCACAATGAGCAGTTCTTC	CASSLSGLAHNEQFF
TRBV19	TRBJ1-5	TRBD1	-	TGTGCCAGTAGTAGATCAGGGGGCTTCCAAGTTTTTTATAGCAATCAGCCCCAGCATTTT	CASSRSGGFQVFYSNQPQHF
TRBV7-2	TRBJ2-1	TRBD1	once	TGTGCCAGTGGACAGGTTGGCATGAAGCAGTTCTTC	CASGQVGMKQFF